These 22 T cell receptor beta chains originate from one sample sequenced in a study of tissue T cells after allogeneic stem cell transplantation. Libraries were prepared by immunoSEQ multiplex PCR; TCRdb keeps only in-frame clonotypes and omits some of them. The sample includes about 48,000 clones, approximately 70% of them seen just once. Material: sorted cells pooled from one or two spleens. The receptors stem from a pool of C57BL/6 mice in good health.

About this clone itself: The genes are named according to mouse. The CDR3 is cut off 1 residue early in the read; its end comes from the germline J gene. The chain joins TRBV1 to TRBJ1-4, with D uncertain. Germline CDR1 reads NSQYPW; CDR2 reads LRSPGD (reference sequence). V was pared by 0 bases and J by 0 bases, with 5 bases between. CDR3 size: 15 residues. CDR3 amino acids: CTCSAERVSNERLFF. The CDR3 DNA, read in part, is TGCACCTGCAGTGCAGAGAGGGTTTCCAACGAAAGATTATTT.

Notes on this clone: Gene names and germline refer to mouse. The chain's CDR3 is CASSQDRGGRTGQLYF. The sequenced CDR3 bases are TGTGCCAGCAGCCAAGATAGGGGGGGGCGGACCGGGCAGCTCTAC. V usage is TRBV2 and J usage is TRBJ2-2; 8 bases are a match to TRBD2. The DNA ends 1 residue before the CDR3 does, and the rest of the CDR3 is filled in from the germline J gene. Germline V CDR1 and CDR2: LGHNA, YSYQKL. J gave up 5 bases and V 0 bases, and 5 bases lay outside the gene matches. This CDR3 region has 16 residues.

This clone was observed a single time. These gene names are mouse names. The CDR3 is cut off 1 residue early in the read; its end comes from the germline J gene. The chain combines TRBV20 with TRBJ2-4; 8 bases agree with TRBD2. Germline lookup yields CDR1 GFQATS and CDR2 STVNSAI. CDR3 length equals 15 residues. V dropped 2 bases and J dropped 0; count of bases not matched to a gene: 4. The CDR3 protein is CGARNWGTSQNTLYF. The DNA read from the CDR3 is TGTGGTGCTAGGAACTGGGGGACTAGTCAAAACACCTTGTAC.

With regard to this clone: The genes and germline here are from mouse. The read comes to an end 1 residue before the CDR3 does, leaving the germline J gene to fill in the end. This chain uses TRBV24 with TRBJ1-2; tentative D call: TRBD1 (5 bases). This CDR3 comprises 15 residues. Between the trimmed V and J ends, which lost 2 bases and 0 bases, there was a span of 10 bases. Germline lookup yields CDR1 KGHTA and CDR2 FRNEEI. The sequenced CDR3 bases are TGTGCCAGCAGTCTGCAAGACAGTGCAAACTCCGACTACACC. The encoded protein is CASSLQDSANSDYT. The full CDR3 protein reads CASSLQDSANSDYTF.

Concerning this clone itself: The genes and germline here are from mouse. This CDR3 reads CASGERQTGQLYF. CDR3 DNA, as far as it was read: TGTGCCAGCGGTGAGAGACAAACCGGGCAGCTCTAC. The rearrangement uses TRBV13-2 and TRBJ2-2; D gene uncertain. The read halts 1 residue ahead of the CDR3 end, with the missing end drawn from the germline J gene. Trimming took off 2 bases at V and 5 bases at J, with 7 bases between the two ends. The length of the CDR3 is 13 residues. Germline CDR1 and CDR2: NNHNN and SYGAGS (reference sequence).

As concerns this clone: Genes here carry mouse names. With the read ending 1 residue before the CDR3 end, the germline J gene is used to fill in that end. The chain links TRBV16 to TRBJ2-7; TRBD1 might be the D (6 bases). Trimming stripped 0 bases from V and 2 bases from J, with 11 bases between. Germline V lookup: CDR1 SGHSA, CDR2 FRNQAP. The CDR3 runs 15 residues. CDR3 residues: CASSLDRGHPYEQYF. The covered CDR3 bases are TGTGCAAGCAGCTTAGATCGGGGACACCCCTATGAACAGTAC.

This clone has just a few counts. Genes here carry mouse names. The read falls 1 residue short of the CDR3 end, and the missing part is taken from the germline J gene. The V and J genes are TRBV5 and TRBJ1-5; D is perhaps TRBD1 (6 bases). Germline V gene sequence: CDR1 LGHNA, CDR2 YNLKQL (reference sequence). V was shortened by 5 bases and J by 3 bases, with 11 bases between the two germline ends. This CDR3 spans 14 amino acids. The DNA read from the CDR3 is TGTGCCAGCAGCTCCGGGACAATCAACCAGGCTCCGCTT. Protein: CASSSGTINQAPL. The whole CDR3 is CASSSGTINQAPLF.

About this clone itself: The gene names here belong to mouse. The CDR3 extends 1 residue past the end of the read, so its final part is completed from the germline J gene. The chain couples TRBV13-2 to TRBJ1-1; D remains ambiguous. Germline V gene lookup returns CDR1 NNHNN and CDR2 SYGAGS (reference sequence). The CDR3 runs 13 residues. V lost 0 bases, J lost 1 base, and 4 bases lay in between. The sequenced CDR3 bases are TGTGCCAGCGGTGATGTGGGGAACACAGAAGTCTTC. Protein sequence: CASGDVGNTEVF. The full CDR3 reads CASGDVGNTEVFF.

A few counts support this clone. Here the gene names and germline are mouse. The CDR3 goes on 1 residue after the read ends, and that part is filled in from the germline J gene. This sequence joins TRBV1 and TRBJ2-7; 7 nucleotides agree with TRBD2. The CDR3 totals 14 residues. Germline V gene lookup returns CDR1 NSQYPW and CDR2 LRSPGD (reference sequence). Trimming took 1 base from V and 4 from J; bases not matched to a gene: 4. Partial CDR3 DNA: TGCACCTGCAGTGCAGGGTCTGGGGGTTATGAACAGTAC. It yields the protein CTCSAGSGGYEQY. The whole CDR3 sequence reads CTCSAGSGGYEQYF.

On this clone: Gene names and germline match the mouse. The read stops 1 residue short of the end of the CDR3; the missing end is completed from the germline J gene. The V gene is TRBV29, the J gene TRBJ2-3, with a possible D match to TRBD2 (5 bases). The CDR3 runs 12 residues. Germline-derived CDR1 and CDR2 are MSHET and SYDVDS. This CDR3 reads CATRTSAETLYF. The sequenced CDR3 bases are TGTGCCACAAGGACTAGTGCAGAAACGCTGTAT.

This clone is a singleton in its sample. Mouse gene names and germline throughout. The read finishes 1 residue shy of the CDR3 end, and the germline J gene is used to complete it. The chain combines TRBV31 with TRBJ2-4; maybe TRBD1 (6 bases). The germline V gene encodes CDR1 GKSSPN and CDR2 SITVG. The CDR3 loop spans 12 amino acids. V was clipped by 1 base and J by 7 bases, with 9 bases between them. CDR3 loop: CAWSRTEDTLYF. The CDR3 bases that were read are TGTGCCTGGAGTCGGACAGAAGACACCTTGTAC.

To note about this clone: Gene and germline names: mouse. The read halts 1 residue ahead of the CDR3 end, with the missing end drawn from the germline J gene. This sequence joins TRBV13-1 and TRBJ2-2; 10 bases are shared with TRBD2. The CDR3 is 15 residues long. CDR1 is NSHNY and CDR2 is SYGAGN in the germline V gene. V dropped 5 bases and J dropped 2; count of bases not matched to a gene: 3. CDR3 bases read: TGTGCCAGCAGGGGGACTGGGGCGAACACCGGGCAGCTCTAC. It is translated as CASRGTGANTGQLY. The entire CDR3 protein is CASRGTGANTGQLYF.

Regarding this clone: The gene symbols are mouse symbols. Sequencing ends 1 residue short of the CDR3 end; the germline J gene provides the rest. The chain combines TRBV12-2 with TRBJ1-4, with a tentative D call TRBD1 (6 bases). Germline V gene sequence: CDR1 SGHLS, CDR2 HYDKME. V was pared by 0 bases and J by 4 bases, with 14 bases between. CDR3 length equals 16 residues. The covered CDR3 bases are TGTGCCAGCTCTCTCGCGGGGGCGCGGGACAACGAAAGATTATTT. Its protein product is CASSLAGARDNERLF. The whole CDR3 sequence is CASSLAGARDNERLFF. The full variable domain, its missing parts supplied by reference TRBV12-2 and TRBJ1-4, is NSGVVQSPRYIIKGKGERSILKCIPISGHLSVAWYQQTQGQELKFFIQHYDKMERDKGNLPSRFSVQQFDDYHSEMNMSALELEDSAVYFCASSLAGARDNERLFFGHGTKLSVL.

This clone has just one count. The listed genes are named as in mouse. The missing CDR3 end, 1 residue past where the read stops, is filled in from the germline J gene. The chain is built from TRBV16 and TRBJ1-1, with TRBD1 as a possible D gene (6 bases). The V gene lost 5 bases and the J gene lost 1 base, with 8 bases spanning the gap. This CDR3 spans 13 amino acids. Germline V CDR1 and CDR2: SGHSA, FRNQAP. The DNA read from the CDR3 is TGTGCAAGCAGCGGGACACAAAACACAGAAGTCTTC. As protein: CASSGTQNTEVF. The complete CDR3 sequence is CASSGTQNTEVFF.

For this clone: Gene names and germline refer to mouse. The CDR3 is cut off 1 residue early in the read; its end comes from the germline J gene. This chain connects TRBV15 to TRBJ2-2, with D unclear. CDR1 SGHND and CDR2 FRSKSL come from the germline V gene. The ends were cut back, 0 bases at V and 1 base at J, with 0 bases in the middle. The CDR3 has 13 amino acids. The sequenced CDR3 bases are TGTGCCAGCAGTTTAGCAAACACCGGGCAGCTCTAC. This gives the protein CASSLANTGQLY. The CDR3 in full is CASSLANTGQLYF. Looking up the rest from reference TRBV15 and TRBJ2-2 gives the full variable domain: DAGVTQTPRHEVAEKGQTIILKCEPVSGHNDLFWYRQTKIQGLELLSYFRSKSLMEDGGAFKDRFKAEMLNSSFSTLKIQPTEPKDSAVYLCASSLANTGQLYFGEGSKLTVL.

Comment on this clone: Here the gene names and germline are mouse. Read coverage stops 1 residue before the CDR3 terminus; the germline J gene supplies the remainder. This chain joins TRBV3 and TRBJ2-4; TRBD1 aligns across 7 bases. V shed 2 bases, J shed 4 bases, and the junction held 0 bases outside the gene matches. CDR1 SNHLY and CDR2 FYNGKV come from the germline V gene (reference sequence). The length of the CDR3 is 13 residues. CDR3 DNA, as far as it was read: TGTGCCAGCAGCTTACAGGGGGAAAACACCTTGTAC. This encodes CASSLQGENTLY. The full CDR3 protein reads CASSLQGENTLYF.

Worth noting for this clone: The genes are named according to mouse. The read terminates 1 residue before the CDR3 end, so the remaining end is supplied by the germline J gene. This sequence joins TRBV2 and TRBJ2-3; 9 positions agree with TRBD1. CDR1 is LGHNA and CDR2 is YSYQKL in the germline V gene. V was pared by 2 bases and J by 3 bases, with 3 bases of the junction left unmatched. The CDR3 has 15 amino acids. The CDR3 region is CASSQSTGGAETLYF. The sequenced CDR3 bases are TGTGCCAGCAGCCAATCCACAGGGGGCGCAGAAACGCTGTAT.

This clone came up a few times. Gene names are mouse gene names. The read ends 1 residue early relative to the CDR3; the germline J gene fills the gap. This chain links TRBV13-2 with TRBJ2-7, with 7 positions matching TRBD2. V shed 2 bases and J 4 bases; nucleotides not matched to a gene: 3. Germline CDR1 reads NNHNN; CDR2 reads SYGAGS (reference sequence). This CDR3 has 13 amino acids. This chain's CDR3 is CASGEQLGYEQYF. CDR3 bases read: TGTGCCAGCGGTGAGCAACTGGGGTATGAACAGTAC.

As for this clone: The genes are named according to mouse. The read is 1 residue too short to cover the CDR3 end, so that end is filled in from the germline J gene. The rearrangement uses TRBV16 and TRBJ2-7; D is unresolved. There are 12 residues in the CDR3. Germline V gene lookup returns CDR1 SGHSA and CDR2 FRNQAP. Trimming took 1 base from V and 3 from J, leaving 4 bases between them. CDR3 region: CASSLAGYEQYF. The part of the CDR3 DNA that was read is TGTGCAAGCAGCTTAGCGGGCTATGAACAGTAC.

About this clone: The germline and genes are mouse ones. The sequenced fragment ends 1 residue before the CDR3 boundary, so the rest is inferred from the germline J gene. The chain has TRBV20 and TRBJ2-5; D might be TRBD2 (5 bases). Germline-derived CDR1 and CDR2 are GFQATS and STVNSAI. The length of the CDR3 is 12 residues. V lost 2 bases to trimming and J lost 4 bases, with 7 bases between them. CDR3 bases read: TGTGGTGCTAGGACTGGAAAAGACACCCAGTAC. Its translation: CGARTGKDTQY. The CDR3 in full is CGARTGKDTQYF.

This clone is a singleton in its sample. Germline and genes here are mouse. Coverage ceases 1 residue before the CDR3 finishes, and the germline J gene fills in the end. The genes are TRBV29 and TRBJ2-2; 9 nucleotides line up with TRBD2. CDR1 MSHET and CDR2 SYDVDS come from the germline V gene. Unmatched junction bases numbered 6, after V lost 3 bases and J lost 4 bases. The CDR3 is 16 residues long. The CDR3 sequence is CASSFSGTGSTGQLYF. CDR3 DNA (partial): TGTGCTAGCAGTTTTTCCGGGACTGGGAGCACCGGGCAGCTCTAC.

As for this clone: The germline and genes are mouse ones. The read halts 1 residue ahead of the CDR3 end, with the missing end drawn from the germline J gene. The rearrangement uses TRBV15 and TRBJ2-5; possible D gene TRBD2, 6 bases. The CDR3 loop spans 15 amino acids. Germline CDR1 is SGHND and CDR2 is FRSKSL. V lost 1 base, J lost 0 bases, and 8 bases lay in between. CDR3 loop: CASSLGGLNQDTQYF. Partial CDR3 DNA: TGTGCCAGCAGTTTAGGGGGACTTAACCAAGACACCCAGTAC.